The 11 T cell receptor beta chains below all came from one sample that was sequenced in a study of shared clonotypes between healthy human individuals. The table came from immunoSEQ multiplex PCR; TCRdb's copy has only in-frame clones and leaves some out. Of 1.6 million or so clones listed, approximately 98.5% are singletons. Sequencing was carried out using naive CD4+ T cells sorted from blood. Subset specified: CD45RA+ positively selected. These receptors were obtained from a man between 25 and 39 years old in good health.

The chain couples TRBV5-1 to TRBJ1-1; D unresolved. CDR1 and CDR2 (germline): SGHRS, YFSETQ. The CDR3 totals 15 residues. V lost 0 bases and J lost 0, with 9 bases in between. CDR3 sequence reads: CASSLEGPVNTEAFF. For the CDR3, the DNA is TGCGCCAGCAGCTTGGAAGGCCCAGTGAACACTGAAGCTTTCTTT.

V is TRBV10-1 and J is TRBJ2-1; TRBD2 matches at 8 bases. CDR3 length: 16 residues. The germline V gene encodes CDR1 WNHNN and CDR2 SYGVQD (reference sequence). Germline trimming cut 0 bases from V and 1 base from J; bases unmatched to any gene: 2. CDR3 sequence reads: CASSESGRESYNEQFF. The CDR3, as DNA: TGCGCCAGCAGTGAGTCCGGGAGGGAATCCTACAATGAGCAGTTCTTC.

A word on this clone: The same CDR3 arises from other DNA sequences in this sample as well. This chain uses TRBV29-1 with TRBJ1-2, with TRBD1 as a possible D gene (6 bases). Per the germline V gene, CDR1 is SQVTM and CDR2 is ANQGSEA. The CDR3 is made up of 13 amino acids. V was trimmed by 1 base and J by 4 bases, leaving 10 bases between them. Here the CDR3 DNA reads TGCAGCGTTGAAGGGGGGGCTGGCTATGGCTACACCTTC. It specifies CSVEGGAGYGYTF.

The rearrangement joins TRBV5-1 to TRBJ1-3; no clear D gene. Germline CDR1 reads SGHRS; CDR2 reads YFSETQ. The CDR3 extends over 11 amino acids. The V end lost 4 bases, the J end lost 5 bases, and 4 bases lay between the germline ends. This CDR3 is CASSERNTIYF. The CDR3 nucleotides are TGCGCCAGCAGCGAGAGAAACACCATATATTTT.

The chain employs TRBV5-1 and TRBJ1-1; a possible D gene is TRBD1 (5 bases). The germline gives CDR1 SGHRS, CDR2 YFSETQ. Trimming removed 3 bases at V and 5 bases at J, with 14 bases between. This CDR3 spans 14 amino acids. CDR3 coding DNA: TGCGCCAGCAGCTGGAATGGGGGAGGAACTGAAGCTTTCTTT. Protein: CASSWNGGGTEAFF.

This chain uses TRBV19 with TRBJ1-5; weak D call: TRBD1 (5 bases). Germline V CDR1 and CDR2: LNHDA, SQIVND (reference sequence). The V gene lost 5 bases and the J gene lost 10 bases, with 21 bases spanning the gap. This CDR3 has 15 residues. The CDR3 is CASSPTGRAINPQHF. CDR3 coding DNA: TGTGCCAGTAGTCCCACAGGACGAGCAATCAATCCCCAGCATTTT.

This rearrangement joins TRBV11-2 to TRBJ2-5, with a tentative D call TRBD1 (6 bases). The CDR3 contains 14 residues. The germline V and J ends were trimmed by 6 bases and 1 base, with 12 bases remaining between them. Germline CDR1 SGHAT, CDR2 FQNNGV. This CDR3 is CASRPTGSQETQYF. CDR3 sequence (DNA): TGTGCCAGCAGACCCACAGGGAGCCAAGAGACCCAGTACTTC.

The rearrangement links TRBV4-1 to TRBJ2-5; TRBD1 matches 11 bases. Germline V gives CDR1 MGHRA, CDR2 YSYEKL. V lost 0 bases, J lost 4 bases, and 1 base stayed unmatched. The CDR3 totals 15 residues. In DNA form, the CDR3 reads TGCGCCAGCAGCCAAGATGGGACAGGGGGAGAGACCCAGTACTTC. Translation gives CASSQDGTGGETQYF.

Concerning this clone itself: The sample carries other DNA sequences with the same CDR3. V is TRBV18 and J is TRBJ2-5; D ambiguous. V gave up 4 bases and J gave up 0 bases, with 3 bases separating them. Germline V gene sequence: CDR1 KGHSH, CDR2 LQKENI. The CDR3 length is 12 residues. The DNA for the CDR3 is TGTGCCAGCTCACAATACCAAGAGACCCAGTACTTC. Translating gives CASSQYQETQYF.

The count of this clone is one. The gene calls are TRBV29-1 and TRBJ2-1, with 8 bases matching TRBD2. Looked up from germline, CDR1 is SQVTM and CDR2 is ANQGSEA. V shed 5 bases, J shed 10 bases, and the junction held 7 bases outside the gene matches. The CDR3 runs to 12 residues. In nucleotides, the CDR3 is TGCAGCGTTTCGAGCGGGAGTGAAGAGCAGTTCTTC. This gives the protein CSVSSGSEEQFF.

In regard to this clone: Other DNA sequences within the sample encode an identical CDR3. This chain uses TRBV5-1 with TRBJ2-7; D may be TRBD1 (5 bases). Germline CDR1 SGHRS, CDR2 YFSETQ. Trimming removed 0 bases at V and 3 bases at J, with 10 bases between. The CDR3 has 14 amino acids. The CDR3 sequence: CASSLVGQSYEQYF. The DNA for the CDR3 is TGCGCCAGCAGCTTGGTAGGACAAAGCTACGAGCAGTACTTC.